Given below is one T cell receptor (beta chain) in context. Its antigen remains unidentified. PCR primers comprised 60 Vbeta and 13 Jbeta primers. The data were produced by immunoSEQ multiplex PCR, yet TCRdb's version contains in-frame clones alone and is incomplete. This sample carries around 110,000 clones, roughly 70% of them seen once, and the ten largest clones take 2.5% to 3%. CDR1 and CDR2 from the germline V gene are MGHRA and YSYEKL. With 0 bases removed from V and 3 bases from J, the gap between germline ends came to 18 bases. The CDR3 is made up of 18 amino acids. The data were taken from a study of cytomegalovirus exposure and HLA in healthy donors. Study-wide points: Clonal expansion was found to be greater in HLA-associated TCR beta chains than in equally common others in a later analysis. Some TCR beta chains (about 180 of them) were listed as cytomegalovirus-associated. Previous analysis showed most TCR beta V segments were productive about 87% or about 30% of the time.

At sampling all donors were nominally healthy, likely with unrecorded immune exposures. The chain carries TRBV4-1 and TRBJ2-1; the D gene is possibly TRBD2 (5 bases). The specimen was PBMCs. The sequence was collected from a male donor in good health and CMV-seropositive. CDR3 nucleotide sequence: TGCGCCAGCAGCCAAGATCCAGCGACGGGGAGCATCTACAATGAGCAGTTCTTC. It is translated as CASSQDPATGSIYNEQFF.